This T cell receptor beta chain was sequenced for a study of blood T cell repertoires in COVID-19. Study as a whole: Samples representing acute and convalescent COVID-19 were sourced from the United States, Italy and Spain.

The CDR3 consists of 14 residues. CDR1 is MNHEY and CDR2 is SMNVEV in the germline V gene (reference sequence). Trimming took 4 bases from V and 6 from J; bases not matched to a gene: 4. During the 2 weeks before they entered the study, exposed participants had met someone with a PCR-confirmed or clinician-diagnosed COVID-19 case. Assay: immunoSEQ multiplex PCR; the TCRdb copy retains only in-frame clones and omits some. The data contain around 400,000 clones, roughly 90% of them singletons. This chain connects TRBV27 to TRBJ2-7; 12 bases match TRBD2. Sample: PBMCs or T cells enriched from blood (not recorded which). This TCR came from a woman between 18 and 30 years old who had been exposed to COVID-19. CDR3 in DNA: TGTGCCAGCAGTTCCGGACTAGCGGGAAGCGAGCAGTACTTC. It codes for CASSSGLAGSEQYF.